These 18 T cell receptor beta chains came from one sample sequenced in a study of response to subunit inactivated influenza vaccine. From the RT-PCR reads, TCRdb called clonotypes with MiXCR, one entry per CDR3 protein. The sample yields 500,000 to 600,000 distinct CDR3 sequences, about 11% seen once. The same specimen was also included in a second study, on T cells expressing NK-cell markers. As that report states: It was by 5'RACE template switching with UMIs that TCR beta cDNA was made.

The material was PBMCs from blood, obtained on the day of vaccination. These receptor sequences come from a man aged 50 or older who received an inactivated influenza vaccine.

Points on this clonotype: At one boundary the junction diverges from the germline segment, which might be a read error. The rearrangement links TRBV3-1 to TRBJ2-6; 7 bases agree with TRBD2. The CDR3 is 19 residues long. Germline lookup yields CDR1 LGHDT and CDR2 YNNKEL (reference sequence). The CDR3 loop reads CACSSPRRGFGSGANVLTF. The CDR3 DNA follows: TGTGCCTGCAGTTCCCCGAGGCGGGGGTTTGGCTCTGGGGCCAACGTCCTGACTTTC.

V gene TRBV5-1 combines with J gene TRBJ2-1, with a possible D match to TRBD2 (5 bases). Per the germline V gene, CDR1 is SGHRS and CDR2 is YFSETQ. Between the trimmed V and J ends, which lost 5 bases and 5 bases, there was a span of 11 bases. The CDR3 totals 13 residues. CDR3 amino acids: CASRGLVDNEQFF. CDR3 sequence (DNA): TGCGCCAGCAGAGGACTGGTGGACAATGAGCAGTTCTTC.

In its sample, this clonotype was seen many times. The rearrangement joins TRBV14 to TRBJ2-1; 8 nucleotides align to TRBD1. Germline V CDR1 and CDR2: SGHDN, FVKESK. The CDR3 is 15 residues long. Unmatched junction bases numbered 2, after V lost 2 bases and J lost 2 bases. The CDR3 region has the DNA TGTGCCAGCAGCCAATGGACAGGGCCCTACAATGAGCAGTTCTTC. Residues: CASSQWTGPYNEQFF.

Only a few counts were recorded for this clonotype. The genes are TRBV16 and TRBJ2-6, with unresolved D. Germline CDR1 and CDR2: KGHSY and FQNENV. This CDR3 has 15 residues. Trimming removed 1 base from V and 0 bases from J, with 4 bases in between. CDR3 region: CASSQFNSGANVLTF. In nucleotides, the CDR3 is TGTGCCAGCAGCCAATTTAACTCTGGGGCCAACGTCCTGACTTTC.

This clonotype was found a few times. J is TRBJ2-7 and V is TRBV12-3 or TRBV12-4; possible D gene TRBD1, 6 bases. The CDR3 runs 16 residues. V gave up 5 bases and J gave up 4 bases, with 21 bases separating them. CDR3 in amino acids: CASSTSGTQNNYEQYF. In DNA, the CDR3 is TGTGCCAGCAGTACATCCGGGACACAGAACAATTACGAGCAGTACTTC.

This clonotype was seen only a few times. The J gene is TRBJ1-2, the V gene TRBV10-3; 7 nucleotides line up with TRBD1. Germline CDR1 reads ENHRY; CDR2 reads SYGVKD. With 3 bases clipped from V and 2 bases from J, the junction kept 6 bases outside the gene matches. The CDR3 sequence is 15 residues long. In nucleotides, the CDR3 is TGTGCCATCAGTGAAAATAACAGGGGAAACTATGGCTACACCTTC. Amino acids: CAISENNRGNYGYTF.

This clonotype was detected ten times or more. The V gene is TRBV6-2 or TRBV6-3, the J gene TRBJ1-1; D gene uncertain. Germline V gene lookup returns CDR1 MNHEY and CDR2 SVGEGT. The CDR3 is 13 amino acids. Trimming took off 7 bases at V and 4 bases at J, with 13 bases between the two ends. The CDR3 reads CASTRTEGTEAFF. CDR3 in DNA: TGTGCCAGCACCAGAACTGAGGGCACTGAAGCTTTCTTT.

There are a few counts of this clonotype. The CDR3: CASSEYIFEQYF. The CDR3 DNA sequence: TGTGCCAGCAGTGAATATATCTTCGAGCAGTACTTC. The genes are TRBV2 and TRBJ2-7; D ambiguous. The V gene lost 2 bases and the J gene lost 6 bases, with 8 bases spanning the gap. Germline V CDR1 and CDR2: SNHLY, FYNNEI. The CDR3 is 12 residues long. Complete variable domain (other parts from reference TRBV2 and TRBJ2-7): EPEVTQTPSHQVTQMGQEVILRCVPISNHLYFYWYRQILGQKVEFLVSFYNNEISEKSEIFDDQFSVERPDGSNFTLKIRSTKLEDSAMYFCASSEYIFEQYFGPGTRLTVT.

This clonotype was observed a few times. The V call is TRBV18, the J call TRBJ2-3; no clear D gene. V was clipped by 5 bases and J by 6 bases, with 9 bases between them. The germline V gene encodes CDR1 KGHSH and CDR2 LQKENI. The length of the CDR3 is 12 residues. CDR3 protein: CASSGSRDTQYF. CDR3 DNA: TGTGCCAGCTCAGGTAGCCGGGATACGCAGTATTTT.

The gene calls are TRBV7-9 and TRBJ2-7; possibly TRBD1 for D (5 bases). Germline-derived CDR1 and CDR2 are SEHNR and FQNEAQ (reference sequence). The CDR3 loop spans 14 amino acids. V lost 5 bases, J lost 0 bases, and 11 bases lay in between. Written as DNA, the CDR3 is TGTGCCAGCAGCCCCGGACACGTCTCCTACGAGCAGTACTTC. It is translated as CASSPGHVSYEQYF.

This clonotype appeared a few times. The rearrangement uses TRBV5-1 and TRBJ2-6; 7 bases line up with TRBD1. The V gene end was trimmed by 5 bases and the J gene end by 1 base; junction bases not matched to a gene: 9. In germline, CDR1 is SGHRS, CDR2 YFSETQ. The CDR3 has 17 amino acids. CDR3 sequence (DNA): TGCGCCAGCAGTGCTCTGGGGACAGCATCTGGGGCCAACGTCCTGACTTTC. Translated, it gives CASSALGTASGANVLTF.

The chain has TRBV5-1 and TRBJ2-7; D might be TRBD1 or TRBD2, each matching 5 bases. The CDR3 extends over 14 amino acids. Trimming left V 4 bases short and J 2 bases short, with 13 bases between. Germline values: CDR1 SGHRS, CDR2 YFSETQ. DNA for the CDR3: TGCGCCAGCAGCAACGGGACGGAGACCTACGAGCAGTACTTC. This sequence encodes CASSNGTETYEQYF.

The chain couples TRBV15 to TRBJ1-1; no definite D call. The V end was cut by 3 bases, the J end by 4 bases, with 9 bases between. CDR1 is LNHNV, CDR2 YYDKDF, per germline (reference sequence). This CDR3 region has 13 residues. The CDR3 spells CATSSSGVTEAFF. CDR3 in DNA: TGTGCCACCAGCAGCTCGGGAGTCACTGAAGCTTTCTTT.

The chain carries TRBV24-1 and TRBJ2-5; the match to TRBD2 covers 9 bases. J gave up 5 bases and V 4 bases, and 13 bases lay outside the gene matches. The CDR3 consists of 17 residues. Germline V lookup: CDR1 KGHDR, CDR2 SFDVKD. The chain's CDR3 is CATSDSWRGGLYETQYF. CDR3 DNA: TGTGCCACCAGTGACTCCTGGCGGGGGGGCCTCTATGAGACCCAGTACTTC.

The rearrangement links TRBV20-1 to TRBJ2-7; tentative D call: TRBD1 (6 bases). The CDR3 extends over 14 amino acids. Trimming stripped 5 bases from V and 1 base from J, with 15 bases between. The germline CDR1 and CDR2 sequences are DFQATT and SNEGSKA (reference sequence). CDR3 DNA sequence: TGCAGTGCTTTTCGGACAGAATGGTCCTACGAGCAGTACTTC. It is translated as CSAFRTEWSYEQYF.

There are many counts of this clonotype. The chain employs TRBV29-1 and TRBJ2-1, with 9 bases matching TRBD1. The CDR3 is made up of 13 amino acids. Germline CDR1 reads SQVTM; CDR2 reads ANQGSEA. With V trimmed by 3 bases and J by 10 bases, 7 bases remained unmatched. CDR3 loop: CSVETNRGREQFF. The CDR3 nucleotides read TGCAGCGTTGAGACCAACAGGGGGCGGGAGCAGTTCTTC.

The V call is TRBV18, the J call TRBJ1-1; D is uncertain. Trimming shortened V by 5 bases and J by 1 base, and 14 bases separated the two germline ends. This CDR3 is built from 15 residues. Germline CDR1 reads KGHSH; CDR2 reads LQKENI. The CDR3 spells CASSITDVPNTEAFF. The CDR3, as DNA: TGTGCCAGCTCAATTACAGACGTGCCGAACACTGAAGCTTTCTTT. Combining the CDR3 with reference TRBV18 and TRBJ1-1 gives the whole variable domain NAGVMQNPRHLVRRRGQEARLRCSPMKGHSHVYWYRQLPEEGLKFMVYLQKENIIDESGMPKERFSAEFPKEGPSILRIQQVVRGDSAAYFCASSITDVPNTEAFFGQGTRLTVV.

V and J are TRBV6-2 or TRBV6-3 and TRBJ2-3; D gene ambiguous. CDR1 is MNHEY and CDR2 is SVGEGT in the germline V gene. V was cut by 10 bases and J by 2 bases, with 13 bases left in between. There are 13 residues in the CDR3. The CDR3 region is CATVAVYTDTQYF. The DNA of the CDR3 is TGTGCCACCGTGGCGGTCTACACAGATACGCAGTATTTT.